The rows below give T cell receptor beta chains drawn from one sample of a study of OX40 agonist ivuxolimab in advanced cancers. Here immunoSEQ multiplex PCR was the method, and the copy in TCRdb shows in-frame clones only, minus some. The data hold approximately 80,000 clones, with less than 95% observed a single time. The material sequenced was CD4+ or CD8+ T cells sorted from blood, taken in a trial of the OX40 agonist ivuxolimab. The receptors were gathered from an adult with an advanced solid tumor such as melanoma, head and neck, liver or kidney cancer. CDR3s include the opening cysteine and the closing phenylalanine or tryptophan. A D gene is named only where the DNA matches it firmly. Clone size, where shown, is once, few, many, or a class for clones that have expanded.

clone_size	j_call	v_call	d_call	cdr3_nt	cdr3_aa
.	TRBJ2-7	TRBV11-2	.	TGTGCCAGCAGCTTAGTTTCCGGCTCGGGTAACTACGAGCAGTACTTC	CASSLVSGSGNYEQYF
.	TRBJ2-1	TRBV27	.	TGTGCCAGCAGTTTATGGGGGAGCCTGGGGGATGAGCAGTTCTTC	CASSLWGSLGDEQFF
.	TRBJ2-7	TRBV9	TRBD1	TGTGCCAGCAGCGTCACAGGGGCAGGGTGGGACGAGCAGTACTTC	CASSVTGAGWDEQYF
.	TRBJ2-5	TRBV28	.	TGTGCCAGCAGTTTTAAAGGACAGTGGGGGGAGACCCAGTACTTC	CASSFKGQWGETQYF
once	TRBJ2-5	TRBV12-5	.	TGTGCTAGTGGCTTCCAAGAGACCCAGTACTTC	CASGFQETQYF
.	TRBJ2-2	TRBV2	.	TGTGCCAGCAAGCTAGTAGTCACCGGGGAGCTGTTTTTT	CASKLVVTGELFF
.	TRBJ1-6	TRBV5-3	.	TGTGCCAGAAGCTTGACAGGGTTTTCACCCCTCCACTTT	CARSLTGFSPLHF
.	TRBJ2-3	TRBV7-8	.	TGTGCCAGCAGCTCCCTGGGGGGGCCCGGTACAGATACGCAGTATTTT	CASSSLGGPGTDTQYF
.	TRBJ1-6	TRBV27	.	TGTGCCAGCAGTTTATCTGGAGGGGGGGCGAGTTCACCCCTCCACTTT	CASSLSGGGASSPLHF
.	TRBJ1-1	TRBV23-1	TRBD1	TGCGCCAGCAGCCGGACAGGGAAACCCCATAGGACTGAAGCTTTCTTT	CASSRTGKPHRTEAFF
.	TRBJ2-1	TRBV27	.	TGTGCCAGCAGTTTATGGGGGGCGGGAGAGGGAAATGAGCAGTTCTTC	CASSLWGAGEGNEQFF
.	TRBJ1-5	TRBV6-9	TRBD1	TGTGCCAGCAGCAGGGGGATTCAGCCCCAGCATTTT	CASSRGIQPQHF
.	TRBJ2-7	TRBV28	.	TGTGCCAGCAGGGGGGCTATCCTATACGAGCAGTACTTC	CASRGAILYEQYF
.	TRBJ2-7	TRBV5-1	.	TGCGCCAGCAGCGTAGGATCGACACCTCTCACCTACGAGCAGTACTTC	CASSVGSTPLTYEQYF
.	TRBJ2-5	TRBV5-1	TRBD2	TGCGCCAGCAGCCCTGGGACTAGCGGGGGAGGGTTGGAGACCCAGTACTTC	CASSPGTSGGGLETQYF
.	TRBJ2-1	TRBV19	TRBD2	TGTGCCAGTAGTATGGGGGGGAGACCCACAAGTGAGCAGTTCTTC	CASSMGGRPTSEQFF
.	TRBJ2-7	TRBV5-1	.	TGCGCCAGCAGCTTGGCCTCACCCCAACACGAGCAGTACTTC	CASSLASPQHEQYF
.	TRBJ1-1	TRBV5-4	.	TGTGCCAGCAGCCCGTATGGAGCTAACACTGAAGCTTTCTTT	CASSPYGANTEAFF
once	TRBJ2-7	TRBV10-3	.	TGTGCCATCAGTGAGGAAATAGCGGCCACCTACGAGCAGTACTTC	CAISEEIAATYEQYF
.	TRBJ2-1	TRBV6-6	.	TGTGCCAGCACCCTGATGGGCCTGAGCTCCTACAATGAGCAGTTCTTC	CASTLMGLSSYNEQFF
.	TRBJ1-1	TRBV28	.	TGTGCCAGCACTCTGATCACTCCGACTGAAGCTTTCTTT	CASTLITPTEAFF
.	TRBJ2-2	TRBV25-1	.	TGTGCCAGCAGTGAATCGTGGCGGGGCGGTTTAAACACCGGGGAGCTGTTTTTT	CASSESWRGGLNTGELFF